This TCR beta chain was identified in a study of blood T cell repertoires in COVID-19. Cohorts were determined from participant-reported clinical history. Authors' analysis steps: Researchers report that nucleated cell counts were estimated from reference gene primer amplification. Method: immunoSEQ multiplex PCR; TCRdb's copy keeps in-frame clones and lacks some. For V, J and clone size, that table is used; D and trimming come from the DNA. The sample yields around 140,000 clones, roughly 86% seen once. CDR3 length equals 17 residues. The chain joins TRBV21-1 to TRBJ2-3; TRBD2 reflects the table's D call only, with no check against the DNA. TRBV21-1 is described as a pseudogene. This clonotype was obtained from a woman aged 50 to 60 with acute COVID-19. The material sequenced was PBMCs or T cells enriched from blood (not recorded which). The CDR3 DNA reads TGTGCCAGCAGCAAAGGGGATAGCGGGAGGGCAACAGATACGCAGTATTTT. This codes for CASSKGDSGRATDTQYF.